This entry describes one TCR beta chain. The entry originates in a study of technical replicates of blood from a handful of donors. The repertoire was sequenced with immunoSEQ multiplex PCR; TCRdb's copy has only in-frame clones and lacks some. Among about 75,000 clones listed, approximately 97% were seen once. Trimming took 3 bases from V and 4 from J; bases not matched to a gene: 4. CDR1 and CDR2 (germline): WNHNN, SYGVQD (reference sequence). CDR3 length: 16 amino acids. The material sequenced was T cells isolated from PBMCs. The V call is TRBV10-1, the J call TRBJ2-1, with TRBD2 identical over 12 bases. The source is a human donor in good health. The CDR3 spells CASSESGTSGYNEQFF. The CDR3 bases are TGCGCCAGCAGTGAATCCGGGACTAGCGGGTACAATGAGCAGTTCTTC.